This TCR beta chain originates from a study of neoadjuvant anti-PD-1 for oral cavity cancer. The V gene lost 5 bases and the J gene lost 8 bases, with 24 bases spanning the gap. From germline, CDR1 is SNHLY and CDR2 FYNNEI. The CDR3 contains 16 residues. Time point of the sample: after neoadjuvant nivolumab, at surgical resection. Patients had HPV-negative, locally advanced oral cavity squamous cell carcinoma. Two replicates per tumor sample, mostly from approximately 4.6 ug of genomic DNA. The assay was immunoSEQ multiplex PCR, and TCRdb's table has in-frame clones only and misses some. The sample comprises tens of thousands of clones, roughly 29% of which are singletons, and 15% to 20% rests with the top ten.

The rearrangement joins TRBV2 to TRBJ1-2; TRBD1 is a possible D gene (5 bases). Sequenced material: tumor tissue, taken after nivolumab (anti-PD-1) treatment. The TCR sequence derives from a person aged 35 to 85 with oral cavity squamous cell carcinoma. CDR3 in amino acids: CASSQGNRLEFLGYTF. The DNA of the CDR3 is TGTGCCAGCAGTCAGGGAAACAGGTTGGAGTTTCTGGGCTACACCTTC.